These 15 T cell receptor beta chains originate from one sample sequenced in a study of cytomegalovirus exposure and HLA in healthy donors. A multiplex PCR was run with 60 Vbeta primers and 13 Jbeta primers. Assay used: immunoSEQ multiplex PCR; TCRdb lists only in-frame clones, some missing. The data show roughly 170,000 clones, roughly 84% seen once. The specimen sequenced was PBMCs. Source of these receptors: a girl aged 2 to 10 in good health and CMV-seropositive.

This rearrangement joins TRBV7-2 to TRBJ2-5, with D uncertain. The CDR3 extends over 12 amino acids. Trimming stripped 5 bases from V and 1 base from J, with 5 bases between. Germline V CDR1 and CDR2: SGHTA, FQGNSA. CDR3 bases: TGTGCCAGCAGCCCCCTCCAAGAGACCCAGTACTTC. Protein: CASSPLQETQYF.

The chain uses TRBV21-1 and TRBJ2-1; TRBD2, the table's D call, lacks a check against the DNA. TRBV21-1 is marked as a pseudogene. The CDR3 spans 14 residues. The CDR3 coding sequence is TGTGCCAGCAGCAAAAACCTAGATCCAGATGAGCAGTTCTTC. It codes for CASSKNLDPDEQFF.

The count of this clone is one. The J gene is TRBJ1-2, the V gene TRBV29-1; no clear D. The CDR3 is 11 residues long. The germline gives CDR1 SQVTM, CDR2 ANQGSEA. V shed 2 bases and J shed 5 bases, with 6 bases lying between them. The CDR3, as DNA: TGCAGCGTTGAACTAGGATATGGCTACACCTTC. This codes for CSVELGYGYTF.

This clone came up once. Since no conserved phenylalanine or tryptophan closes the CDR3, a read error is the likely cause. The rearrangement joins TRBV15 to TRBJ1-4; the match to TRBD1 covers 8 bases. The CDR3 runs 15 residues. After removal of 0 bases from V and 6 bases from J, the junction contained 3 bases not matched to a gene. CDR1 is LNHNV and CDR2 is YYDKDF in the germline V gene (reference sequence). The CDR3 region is CATSRDRDRHEKLFL. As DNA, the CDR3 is TGTGCCACCAGCAGAGACCGGGACAGGCATGAAAAACTGTTTCTT.

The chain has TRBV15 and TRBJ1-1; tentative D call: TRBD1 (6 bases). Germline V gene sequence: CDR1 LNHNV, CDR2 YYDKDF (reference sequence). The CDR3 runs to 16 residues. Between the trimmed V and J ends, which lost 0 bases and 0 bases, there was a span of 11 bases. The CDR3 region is CATSRETAGVNTEAFF. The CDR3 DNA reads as TGTGCCACCAGCAGAGAGACCGCAGGGGTGAACACTGAAGCTTTCTTT.

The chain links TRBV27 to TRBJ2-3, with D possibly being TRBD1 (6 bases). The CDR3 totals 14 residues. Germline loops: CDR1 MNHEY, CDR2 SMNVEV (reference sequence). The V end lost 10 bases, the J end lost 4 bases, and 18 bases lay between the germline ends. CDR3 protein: CATPGAEGPDTQYF. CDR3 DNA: TGTGCCACCCCAGGGGCCGAAGGCCCAGATACGCAGTATTTT.

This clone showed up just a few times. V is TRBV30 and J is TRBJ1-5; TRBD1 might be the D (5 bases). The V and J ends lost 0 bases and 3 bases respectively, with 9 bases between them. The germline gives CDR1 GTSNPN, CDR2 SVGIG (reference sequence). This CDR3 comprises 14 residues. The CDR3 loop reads CAWSVRQPNQPQHF. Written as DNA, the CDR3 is TGTGCCTGGAGTGTACGACAGCCCAATCAGCCCCAGCATTTT.

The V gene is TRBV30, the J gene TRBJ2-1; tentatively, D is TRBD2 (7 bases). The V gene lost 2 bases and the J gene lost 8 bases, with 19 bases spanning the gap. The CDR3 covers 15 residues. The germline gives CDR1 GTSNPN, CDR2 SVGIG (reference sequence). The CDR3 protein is CAWSRRGGARDEQFF. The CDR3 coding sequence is TGTGCCTGGAGTCGGAGGGGGGGGGCCAGAGATGAGCAGTTCTTC. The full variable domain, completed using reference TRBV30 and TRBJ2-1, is SQTIHQWPATLVQPVGSPLSLECTVEGTSNPNLYWYRQAAGRGLQLLFYSVGIGQISSEVPQNLSASRPQDRQFILSSKKLLLSDSGFYLCAWSRRGGARDEQFFGPGTRLTVL.

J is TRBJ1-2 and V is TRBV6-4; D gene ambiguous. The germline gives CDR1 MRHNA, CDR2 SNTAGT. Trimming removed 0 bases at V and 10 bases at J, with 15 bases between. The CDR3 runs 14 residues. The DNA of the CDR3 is TGTGCCAGCAGTGACTCGACGGTGAAGGGAGACTACACCTTC. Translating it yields CASSDSTVKGDYTF.

The DNA of the CDR3 is TGTGCCAGCAGCTTAGAGGAGAGGTGGCAAGACTACGAGCAGTACTTC. Translated, it gives CASSLEERWQDYEQYF. The chain couples TRBV13 to TRBJ2-7; D is undetermined. The CDR3 spans 16 residues. The V gene's germline CDR1 is PRHDT and CDR2 FYEKMQ (reference sequence). V was clipped by 1 base and J by 3 bases, with 16 bases between them.

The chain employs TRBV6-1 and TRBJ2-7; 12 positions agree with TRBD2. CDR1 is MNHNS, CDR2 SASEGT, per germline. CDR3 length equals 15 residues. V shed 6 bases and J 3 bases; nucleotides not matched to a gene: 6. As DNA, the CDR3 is TGTGCCAGCAGGCTAGCGGGAGGGCGGGGCTACGAGCAGTACTTC. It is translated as CASRLAGGRGYEQYF.

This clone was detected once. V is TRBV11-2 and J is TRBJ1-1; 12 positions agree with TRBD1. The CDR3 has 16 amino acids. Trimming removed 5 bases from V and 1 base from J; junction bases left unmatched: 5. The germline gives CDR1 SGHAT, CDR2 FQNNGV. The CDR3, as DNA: TGTGCCAGCAGCCCGGGACAGGGGGCGCGGAACACTGAAGCTTTCTTT. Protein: CASSPGQGARNTEAFF.

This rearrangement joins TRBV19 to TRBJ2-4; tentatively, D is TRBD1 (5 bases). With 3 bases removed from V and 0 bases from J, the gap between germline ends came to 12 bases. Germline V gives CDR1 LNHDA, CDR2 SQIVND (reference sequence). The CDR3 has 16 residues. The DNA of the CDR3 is TGTGCCAGTAGTATTTACCAGGGTTTAGCCAAAAACATTCAGTACTTC. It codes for CASSIYQGLAKNIQYF.

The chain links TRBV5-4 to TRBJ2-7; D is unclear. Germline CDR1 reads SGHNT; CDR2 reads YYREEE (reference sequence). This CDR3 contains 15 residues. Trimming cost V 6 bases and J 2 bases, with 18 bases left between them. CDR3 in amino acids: CASTPNAGPAYEQYF. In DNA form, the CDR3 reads TGTGCCAGCACCCCTAATGCCGGTCCTGCCTACGAGCAGTACTTC.

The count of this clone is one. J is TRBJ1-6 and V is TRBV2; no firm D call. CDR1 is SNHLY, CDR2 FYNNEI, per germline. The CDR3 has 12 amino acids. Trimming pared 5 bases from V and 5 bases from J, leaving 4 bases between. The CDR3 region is CASSRDNSPLHF. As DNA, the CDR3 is TGTGCCAGCAGTCGAGATAATTCACCCCTCCACTTT.